The rows below give T cell receptor beta chains drawn from one sample of a study of blood T cell repertoires in COVID-19. Assay used: immunoSEQ multiplex PCR; TCRdb lists only in-frame clones, some missing. The sample shows 210,000 or so clones, about 84% of them seen only once. The specimen sequenced was PBMCs or T cells enriched from blood (not recorded which). These receptors came from a man aged 30-40 years with acute COVID-19. CDR3s include the opening cysteine and the closing phenylalanine or tryptophan. The D gene is left open where the match is weak. Size is omitted from some rows. Given values are once, few, many or a class for expanded clones.

NA	NA	13	TRBV6-6	TRBJ1-5	CASSKGNNQPQHF	TGTGCCAGCAGTAAGGGGAACAATCAGCCCCAGCATTTT
NA	NA	15	TRBV30	TRBJ1-5	CAWTRTDGSNQPQHF	TGTGCCTGGACCCGGACAGACGGGAGCAATCAGCCCCAGCATTTT
TRBD2	NA	17	TRBV3-1/TRBV3-2	TRBJ2-5	CASSQGIAGGRAETQYF	TGTGCCAGCAGCCAAGGAATCGCGGGGGGGCGAGCCGAGACCCAGTACTTC
NA	NA	16	TRBV20-1	TRBJ2-7	CSASQIAGQGSYEQYF	TGCAGTGCTAGTCAGATCGCTGGGCAGGGATCGTACGAGCAGTACTTC
TRBD1	once	15	TRBV28	TRBJ1-4	CASSLQGQANEKLFF	TGTGCCAGCAGTTTACAGGGACAGGCTAATGAAAAACTGTTTTTT
TRBD1	few	12	TRBV12-3/TRBV12-4	TRBJ1-1	CASFQGATEAFF	TGTGCCAGCTTCCAGGGGGCCACTGAAGCTTTCTTT
NA	NA	13	TRBV4-2	TRBJ2-1	CASSQGSHTEQFF	TGTGCCAGCAGCCAAGGGAGCCATACCGAGCAGTTCTTC
TRBD1	NA	15	TRBV6-5	TRBJ2-3	CASNRDRGEGDTQYF	TGTGCCAGCAACCGGGACAGGGGAGAGGGAGATACGCAGTATTTT
NA	few	15	TRBV19	TRBJ2-1	CASSMTGVSYNEQFF	TGTGCCAGTAGTATGACGGGGGTCTCGTACAATGAGCAGTTCTTC
NA	NA	15	TRBV6-5	TRBJ1-6	CASSYSQGYNSPLHF	TGTGCCAGCAGTTACTCGCAGGGCTATAATTCACCCCTCCACTTT
NA	NA	15	TRBV19	TRBJ1-6	CASSIMSFRGSPLHF	TGTGCCAGTAGTATCATGTCCTTCCGGGGATCACCCCTCCACTTT
NA	NA	14	TRBV7-9	TRBJ1-2	CASTLGQQVRGYTF	TGTGCCAGCACCTTAGGACAGCAAGTTAGGGGCTACACCTTC
NA	NA	16	TRBV19	TRBJ1-3	CASSSPNRASGNTIYF	TGTGCCAGTAGTTCGCCAAACAGGGCCTCTGGAAACACCATATATTTT
NA	NA	14	TRBV27	TRBJ2-5	CASSMTWKGETQYF	TGTGCCAGCAGTATGACATGGAAGGGGGAGACCCAGTACTTC
NA	NA	11	TRBV29-1	TRBJ1-2	CSVEYIYGYTF	TGCAGCGTTGAATATATCTATGGCTACACCTTC
NA	NA	15	TRBV12-5	TRBJ1-2	CASGLAQGPGNGYTF	TGTGCTAGTGGTTTGGCCCAGGGGCCTGGTAATGGCTACACCTTC
NA	NA	13	TRBV15	TRBJ1-5	CATSTPTSSHQHF	TGTGCCACCAGCACCCCGACAAGCTCCCACCAGCATTTT
NA	NA	15	TRBV7-9	TRBJ2-3	CASSLGGQGKDTQYF	TGTGCCAGCAGCTTAGGGGGGCAGGGCAAAGATACGCAGTATTTT
NA	once	15	TRBV6-5	TRBJ1-2	CASSLDGPRTGGYTF	TGTGCCAGCAGCTTGGACGGTCCTCGGACGGGGGGCTACACCTTC
NA	NA	13	TRBV9	TRBJ2-5	CASRRDSQETQYF	TGTGCCAGCAGGCGGGACAGCCAAGAGACCCAGTACTTC
NA	NA	17	TRBV18	TRBJ1-3	CASSTPHDTISGNTIYF	TGTGCCAGCTCAACCCCCCATGACACCATCTCTGGAAACACCATATATTTT
NA	NA	15	TRBV27	TRBJ1-2	CASRPLLGTYYGYTF	TGTGCCAGCAGGCCTCTCCTGGGGACTTACTATGGCTACACCTTC
TRBD1	NA	14	TRBV19	TRBJ2-7	CATGVGQGSYEQYF	TGTGCCACCGGAGTAGGACAGGGGTCCTACGAGCAGTACTTC
TRBD1	NA	14	TRBV27	TRBJ1-1	CASSIDRGTTEAFF	TGTGCCAGCAGTATCGACAGGGGGACCACTGAAGCTTTCTTT
TRBD1	NA	20	TRBV10-3	TRBJ2-1	CAISPGTGVLSGLSYNEQFF	TGTGCCATCAGCCCTGGGACAGGGGTCCTTAGCGGCCTCTCCTACAATGAGCAGTTCTTC
TRBD1	once	15	TRBV28	TRBJ1-3	CASSSRDRTGNTIYF	TGTGCCAGCAGTTCCCGGGACAGGACTGGAAACACCATATATTTT
TRBD1	NA	14	TRBV2	TRBJ1-1	CASTRDSVNTEAFF	TGTGCCAGCACCAGGGACAGCGTGAACACTGAAGCTTTCTTT
TRBD1	NA	14	TRBV28	TRBJ1-3	CASSSGQASNTIYF	TGTGCCAGCAGCTCGGGACAGGCTTCAAACACCATATATTTT
TRBD2	NA	16	TRBV7-2	TRBJ2-5	CASSFYTSGGQETQYF	TGTGCCAGCAGCTTTTACACTAGCGGGGGCCAAGAGACCCAGTACTTC
NA	NA	14	TRBV4-1	TRBJ1-5	CASSPTGGFQPQHF	TGCGCCAGCAGCCCCACCGGGGGGTTTCAGCCCCAGCATTTT
TRBD1	NA	16	TRBV5-6	TRBJ1-2	CASSFGTGASGYGYTF	TGTGCCAGCAGCTTCGGGACAGGGGCTAGTGGCTATGGCTACACCTTC
TRBD1	NA	13	TRBV3-1/TRBV3-2	TRBJ1-6	CASRRGQNSPLHF	TGTGCCAGCAGACGGGGACAGAATTCACCCCTCCACTTT
NA	NA	15	TRBV6-5	TRBJ1-1	CASSYLPTLNTEAFF	TGTGCCAGCAGTTACTTGCCCACATTGAACACTGAAGCTTTCTTT
NA	many	14	TRBV27	TRBJ2-7	CASSLSLLSYEQYF	TGTGCCAGCAGTTTATCCCTTCTCAGCTACGAGCAGTACTTC
NA	NA	12	TRBV7-2	TRBJ1-1	CASSIKRSEAFF	TGTGCCAGCAGTATAAAAAGAAGTGAGGCTTTCTTT
TRBD1	NA	12	TRBV27	TRBJ1-1	CASRTGGFEAFF	TGTGCCAGTAGGACAGGGGGCTTTGAAGCTTTCTTT